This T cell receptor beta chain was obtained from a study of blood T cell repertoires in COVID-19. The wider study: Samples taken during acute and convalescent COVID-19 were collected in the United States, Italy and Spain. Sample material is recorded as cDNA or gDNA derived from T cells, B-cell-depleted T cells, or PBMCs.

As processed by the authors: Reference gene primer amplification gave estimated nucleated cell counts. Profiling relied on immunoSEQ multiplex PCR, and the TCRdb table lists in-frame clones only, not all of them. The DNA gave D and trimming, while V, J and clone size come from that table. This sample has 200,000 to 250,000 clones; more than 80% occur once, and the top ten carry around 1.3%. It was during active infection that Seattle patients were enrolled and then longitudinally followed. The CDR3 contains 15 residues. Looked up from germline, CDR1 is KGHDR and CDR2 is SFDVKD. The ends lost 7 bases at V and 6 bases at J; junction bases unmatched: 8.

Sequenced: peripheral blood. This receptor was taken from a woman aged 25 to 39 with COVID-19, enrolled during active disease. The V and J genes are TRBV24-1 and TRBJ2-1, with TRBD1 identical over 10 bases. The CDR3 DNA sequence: TGTGCCACCAGCCGGGACAGGGGTATTTCCAATGAGCAGTTCTTC. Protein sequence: CATSRDRGISNEQFF.